This is a list of T cell receptor beta chains from one sample in a study of T cell changes during pregnancy in multiple sclerosis. TCRdb's copy holds only in-frame clones and misses some; the assay was immunoSEQ multiplex PCR. The data contain about 59,000 clones, approximately 92% of them singletons. This specimen consisted of CD4+ T cells from peripheral blood mononuclear cells, obtained before pregnancy. These TCRs come from a female donor with multiple sclerosis, enrolled in a pregnancy study. The CDR3 runs from the conserved cysteine through the conserved F or W. The D gene is left open where the match is weak. Size is stated for part of the rows, as once, few or many counts, or as a class when the clone is expanded.

once	TRBV9	TRBD2	TRBJ2-1	CASSENPTSGSSGGYNEQFF	TGTGCCAGCAGCGAGAACCCCACTAGCGGGAGCTCTGGCGGGTACAATGAGCAGTTCTTC
-	TRBV21-1	-	TRBJ2-1	CASSKVGGRYNEQFF	TGTGCCAGCAGCAAGGTTGGCGGGAGGTACAATGAGCAGTTCTTC
-	TRBV11-3	-	TRBJ2-3	CASSLDRGEDTQYF	TGTGCCAGCAGCTTAGATCGCGGGGAGGATACGCAGTATTTT
-	TRBV19	TRBD2	TRBJ2-3	CASSTGLAASTDTQYF	TGTGCCAGTAGTACAGGACTAGCGGCTAGCACAGATACGCAGTATTTT
-	TRBV29-1	TRBD2	TRBJ2-7	CSVTWGGSEQYF	TGCAGCGTTACGTGGGGAGGGAGCGAGCAGTACTTC
-	TRBV5-5	TRBD2	TRBJ2-6	CASSLAAGGVAGVLTF	TGTGCCAGCAGCTTGGCGGCGGGAGGGGTCGCAGGCGTCCTGACTTTC
-	TRBV4-2	TRBD2	TRBJ2-7	CASSQEPAGEAYEQYF	TGTGCCAGCAGCCAAGAACCAGCGGGAGAGGCCTACGAGCAGTACTTC
-	TRBV6-6	TRBD1	TRBJ1-6	CASSQRQGAGNSPLHF	TGTGCCAGCAGCCAAAGACAGGGGGCAGGAAATTCACCCCTCCACTTT
-	TRBV10-3	TRBD2	TRBJ2-7	CAISESTLSAGRGYEQYF	TGTGCCATCAGTGAGTCGACTCTATCGGCAGGGAGGGGTTACGAGCAGTACTTC
once	TRBV7-6	TRBD2	TRBJ2-2	CASSSTGGFAGELFF	TGTGCCAGCAGCTCAACCGGGGGGTTCGCCGGGGAGCTGTTTTTT
-	TRBV4-3	TRBD2	TRBJ2-1	CASSQEPSGRPNEQFF	TGCGCCAGCAGCCAGGAGCCGAGCGGGAGACCCAATGAGCAGTTCTTC
-	TRBV6-1	TRBD2	TRBJ2-3	CASSRAGRTDTQYF	TGTGCCAGCAGTCGAGCGGGACGTACAGATACGCAGTATTTT
-	TRBV19	TRBD1	TRBJ2-7	CATGDRVDEQYF	TGTGCCACCGGGGACAGGGTCGACGAGCAGTACTTC
-	TRBV19	TRBD2	TRBJ2-1	CASSIYQREIYNEQFF	TGTGCCAGTAGTATTTATCAGCGGGAGATTTACAATGAGCAGTTCTTC
once	TRBV19	TRBD2	TRBJ2-2	CASSIPAGAVTGELFF	TGTGCCAGTAGTATCCCAGCGGGAGCTGTCACCGGGGAGCTGTTTTTT
-	TRBV7-9	-	TRBJ1-2	CASSLSQGFNGYTF	TGTGCCAGCAGCTTAAGCCAGGGGTTTAATGGCTACACCTTC
once	TRBV5-5	TRBD1	TRBJ1-3	CASSPRDRGLGSGNTIYF	TGTGCCAGCAGCCCCCGGGACAGGGGCCTTGGCTCTGGAAACACCATATATTTT
-	TRBV28	TRBD1	TRBJ1-4	CASSSTPGQVEEKLFF	TGTGCCAGCAGTTCAACTCCGGGACAGGTCGAGGAAAAACTGTTTTTT
-	TRBV2	TRBD2	TRBJ2-3	CASSETSGRADTQYF	TGTGCCAGCAGTGAAACTAGCGGGAGGGCAGATACGCAGTATTTT
few	TRBV14	-	TRBJ2-7	CASSQDRFGVAGPAYEQYF	TGTGCCAGCAGCCAAGATCGGTTTGGGGTGGCAGGGCCGGCCTACGAGCAGTACTTC
-	TRBV9	TRBD2	TRBJ2-1	CASSPGAGGGRIDYNEQFF	TGTGCCAGCAGCCCTGGAGCGGGAGGGGGTAGGATAGACTACAATGAGCAGTTCTTC
-	TRBV6-1	-	TRBJ2-4	CASLLGGAVNIQYF	TGTGCCAGCCTGTTGGGGGGGGCGGTGAACATTCAGTACTTC